This T cell receptor (beta chain) stems from a study of T cell responses to AZD1222 COVID-19 vaccine. J was trimmed by 5 bases and V by 7 bases; bases with no gene match: 4. This CDR3 is built from 13 residues. The germline CDR1 and CDR2 sequences are SGHTA and FQGNSA. Study results and limitations: Baseline seropositivity occurred in only 5 to 7 AZD1222 recipients.

This clone was counted between two and nine times. Its target is not known. Profiled with immunoSEQ multiplex PCR; TCRdb holds only in-frame clones, not every one. This repertoire shows tens of thousands of clones, roughly 84% found once; its top ten account for around 9.8%. This sequence joins TRBV7-2 and TRBJ2-2; TRBD1 aligns across 7 bases. This sample comprised peripheral blood, obtained on day 0 of AZD1222 vaccination. The sequence was obtained from an adult in good health. In DNA, the CDR3 is TGTGCCAGCAATACAGGGGTGACCGGGGAGCTGTTTTTT. Its protein is CASNTGVTGELFF.